The TCR beta chain under discussion was sequenced for a study of T cells in Graves' hyperthyroidism and ophthalmopathy. Study-wide points: Most thyroid clonotypes expanded above 0.001 were also detected in blood.

Amplification targeted TCR beta CDR3 regions from RNA transcripts. HTBI primers were the set used in a first-round RT-PCR of the TCR CDR3. One entry per CDR3 protein results from TCRdb running MiXCR on the multiplex PCR reads. The sample includes fewer than 25,000 distinct CDR3 sequences, roughly 49% of them seen just once. V shed 1 base and J shed 2 bases, with 8 bases lying between them. The CDR3 length is 15 residues. Germline CDR1 SGHTA, CDR2 FQGTGA. A few counts support this clonotype. Its antigen is not identified. Sequenced sample: blood. The TCR was taken from a woman in her thirties or forties with Graves' hyperthyroidism that later progressed to Graves' ophthalmopathy. The chain uses TRBV7-3 and TRBJ2-2; no firm D call. The CDR3 nucleotides are TGTGCCAGCAGCTTAAGCTATGTTAACACCGGGGAGCTGTTTTTT. Encoded protein: CASSLSYVNTGELFF.